The rows below give T cell receptor beta chains drawn from one sample of a study of regulatory and conventional T cells in RAG deficiency. Profiled with immunoSEQ multiplex PCR; TCRdb holds only in-frame clones, not every one. Here the sample spans about 46,000 clones, about nine tenths being singletons. This sample also appeared in a second study, on regulatory T cells.

The sequencing input was CD4+ effector T cells sorted from blood. Receptors originate from a human donor in good health. The CDR3 runs from the conserved cysteine through the conserved F or W. A D gene is named only where the DNA matches it firmly. For some rows the clone size is stated as once, few or many, or as a class when expanded; others skip it.

J gene: TRBJ1-1; D gene: -; V gene: TRBV18; clone size: -; CDR3 DNA: TGTGCCAGCTCACCATCGGCCCCCGGGGCGAACACTGAAGCTTTCTTT; CDR3 protein: CASSPSAPGANTEAFF
J gene: TRBJ1-1; D gene: -; V gene: TRBV6-1; clone size: -; CDR3 DNA: TGTGCCAGCAGACAGCCCCGGGGACTTGCTGAAGCTTTCTTT; CDR3 protein: CASRQPRGLAEAFF
J gene: TRBJ2-4; D gene: -; V gene: TRBV30; clone size: -; CDR3 DNA: TGTGCCTGGAGTGTAGAAGGGTTCATTCAGTACTTC; CDR3 protein: CAWSVEGFIQYF
J gene: TRBJ1-2; D gene: -; V gene: TRBV2; clone size: -; CDR3 DNA: TGTGCCAGCACCCACCCGGCGGAGAGCTATGGCTACACCTTC; CDR3 protein: CASTHPAESYGYTF
J gene: TRBJ2-7; D gene: -; V gene: TRBV6-5; clone size: -; CDR3 DNA: TGTGCCGCAGCAAGGGGGGACAGAGGCTACGAGCAGTACTTC; CDR3 protein: CAAARGDRGYEQYF
J gene: TRBJ2-3; D gene: -; V gene: TRBV7-2; clone size: -; CDR3 DNA: TGTGCCAGCAGCCAACAGGGAACTCGCACAGATACGCAGTATTTT; CDR3 protein: CASSQQGTRTDTQYF
J gene: TRBJ2-3; D gene: TRBD2; V gene: TRBV7-9; clone size: -; CDR3 DNA: TGTGCCAGCAGCCCCAGACTAGCGGCCACAGATACGCAGTATTTT; CDR3 protein: CASSPRLAATDTQYF
J gene: TRBJ2-2; D gene: -; V gene: TRBV10-3; clone size: -; CDR3 DNA: TGTGCCATCAGTGAGAACACCGGGGAGCTGTTTTTT; CDR3 protein: CAISENTGELFF
J gene: TRBJ2-5; D gene: TRBD2; V gene: TRBV27; clone size: -; CDR3 DNA: TGTGCCAGCAGTTTATCAGTCCTAGCGGGGGCCCAAGAGACCCAGTACTTC; CDR3 protein: CASSLSVLAGAQETQYF
J gene: TRBJ2-1; D gene: TRBD1; V gene: TRBV27; clone size: -; CDR3 DNA: TGTGCCAGCAGCCTATCCGGGACAGCAAACAATGAGCAGTTCTTC; CDR3 protein: CASSLSGTANNEQFF
J gene: TRBJ1-1; D gene: TRBD1; V gene: TRBV6-5; clone size: -; CDR3 DNA: TGTGCCAGCAGTTACGGACAGGGAGTCAACACTGAAGCTTTCTTT; CDR3 protein: CASSYGQGVNTEAFF
J gene: TRBJ1-1; D gene: TRBD1; V gene: TRBV29-1; clone size: -; CDR3 DNA: TGCAGCGTTGAAGATTGGGGGGACAGGGGTTACACTGAAGCTTTCTTT; CDR3 protein: CSVEDWGDRGYTEAFF
J gene: TRBJ1-1; D gene: -; V gene: TRBV6-5; clone size: -; CDR3 DNA: TGTGCCAGCAGTTTACCGGGAGCCCTGAACACTGAAGCTTTCTTT; CDR3 protein: CASSLPGALNTEAFF
J gene: TRBJ1-5; D gene: -; V gene: TRBV27; clone size: -; CDR3 DNA: TGTGCCAGCAGTCCAAAACAGGGTGTAAGCAATCAGCCCCAGCATTTT; CDR3 protein: CASSPKQGVSNQPQHF
J gene: TRBJ1-3; D gene: -; V gene: TRBV6-5; clone size: -; CDR3 DNA: TGTGCCAGCGGAACGGGGACACCTGGAAACACCATATATTTT; CDR3 protein: CASGTGTPGNTIYF
J gene: TRBJ2-4; D gene: TRBD2; V gene: TRBV14; clone size: -; CDR3 DNA: TGTGCCACCCGACGGAGCGGGAGTGGAAACATTCAGTACTTC; CDR3 protein: CATRRSGSGNIQYF
J gene: TRBJ1-1; D gene: -; V gene: TRBV5-5; clone size: -; CDR3 DNA: TGTGCCAGCAGCTTGGGGCAGGGTAAGTTGAACACTGAAGCTTTCTTT; CDR3 protein: CASSLGQGKLNTEAFF
J gene: TRBJ1-1; D gene: -; V gene: TRBV15; clone size: once; CDR3 DNA: TGTGCCACCAGCCGAGACATGGGGAGACACTTCTTT; CDR3 protein: CATSRDMGRHFF
J gene: TRBJ1-4; D gene: -; V gene: TRBV6-1; clone size: -; CDR3 DNA: TGTGCCAGCAGCCCTCAGAGTGAAAAACTGTTTTTT; CDR3 protein: CASSPQSEKLFF
J gene: TRBJ2-1; D gene: -; V gene: TRBV28; clone size: -; CDR3 DNA: TGTGCCAGCAGTACCGGACTTGATGAGCAGTTCTTC; CDR3 protein: CASSTGLDEQFF
J gene: TRBJ1-1; D gene: TRBD1; V gene: TRBV7-9; clone size: -; CDR3 DNA: TGTGCCAGCAGCTTAGCCGACAGGGGGTCGATACGGGACACTGAAGCTTTCTTT; CDR3 protein: CASSLADRGSIRDTEAFF
J gene: TRBJ1-6; D gene: TRBD1; V gene: TRBV19; clone size: -; CDR3 DNA: TGTGCCAGTAGCCCGGGACAGGGATATTCACCCCTCCACTTT; CDR3 protein: CASSPGQGYSPLHF
J gene: TRBJ2-2; D gene: TRBD2; V gene: TRBV29-1; clone size: -; CDR3 DNA: TGCAGCGTCGGGGGGGTTAGCGGGAACACCGGGGAGCTGTTTTTT; CDR3 protein: CSVGGVSGNTGELFF
J gene: TRBJ1-1; D gene: -; V gene: TRBV10-2; clone size: -; CDR3 DNA: TGCGCCAGCAGTTCATCGCCCGGACGGGTTGAAGCTTTCTTT; CDR3 protein: CASSSSPGRVEAFF
J gene: TRBJ2-5; D gene: -; V gene: TRBV14; clone size: -; CDR3 DNA: TGTGCCAGCAGCAAAAACCTGGGGCTGGAGACCCAGTACTTC; CDR3 protein: CASSKNLGLETQYF
J gene: TRBJ2-7; D gene: -; V gene: TRBV6-5; clone size: -; CDR3 DNA: TGTGCCAGCAGTGACATTTCCTACGAGCAGTACTTC; CDR3 protein: CASSDISYEQYF
J gene: TRBJ2-3; D gene: -; V gene: TRBV2; clone size: -; CDR3 DNA: TGTGCCAGACGAATCACAGATACGCAGTATTTT; CDR3 protein: CARRITDTQYF
J gene: TRBJ1-4; D gene: -; V gene: TRBV19; clone size: -; CDR3 DNA: TGTGCCAGTACCCCCGGAGCAACTAATGAAAAACTGTTTTTT; CDR3 protein: CASTPGATNEKLFF
J gene: TRBJ1-4; D gene: TRBD1; V gene: TRBV7-6; clone size: once; CDR3 DNA: TGTGCCAGCAGCTTAGGACAGGGAACGGTTAATGAAAAACTGTTTTTT; CDR3 protein: CASSLGQGTVNEKLFF
J gene: TRBJ2-7; D gene: -; V gene: TRBV7-3; clone size: -; CDR3 DNA: TGTGCCAGCAGCCCAGGGGCGGGGAGCTCCTACGAGCAGTACTTC; CDR3 protein: CASSPGAGSSYEQYF
J gene: TRBJ2-1; D gene: TRBD2; V gene: TRBV7-9; clone size: -; CDR3 DNA: TGTGCCAGCAGCTTAGGGGCGGGGGTCTACAATGAGCAGTTCTTC; CDR3 protein: CASSLGAGVYNEQFF
J gene: TRBJ2-7; D gene: -; V gene: TRBV12-5; clone size: -; CDR3 DNA: TGTGCTAGTGGCTACCACAGGGATAGCTCTGACGAGCAGTACTTC; CDR3 protein: CASGYHRDSSDEQYF
J gene: TRBJ1-6; D gene: -; V gene: TRBV11-2; clone size: -; CDR3 DNA: TGTGCCAGCAGCGGGTGGATGCTACCCTATAATTCACCCCTCCACTTT; CDR3 protein: CASSGWMLPYNSPLHF
J gene: TRBJ2-1; D gene: -; V gene: TRBV11-3; clone size: -; CDR3 DNA: TGTGCCAGCAGCCTACCTAGTGTAAGTGAGCAGTTCTTC; CDR3 protein: CASSLPSVSEQFF
J gene: TRBJ1-3; D gene: TRBD1; V gene: TRBV7-8; clone size: once; CDR3 DNA: TGTGCCAGCAGCTTAGGCCGACAGGGACCAAACACCATATATTTT; CDR3 protein: CASSLGRQGPNTIYF
J gene: TRBJ1-2; D gene: TRBD1; V gene: TRBV4-1; clone size: -; CDR3 DNA: TGCGCCAGCAGCCAAGGTCTCAGGGGGAATGGGTACGATGGCTACACCTTC; CDR3 protein: CASSQGLRGNGYDGYTF
J gene: TRBJ2-3; D gene: -; V gene: TRBV9; clone size: -; CDR3 DNA: TGTGCCAGCAGCACCCGAGGGAGCGGCACAGATACGCAGTATTTT; CDR3 protein: CASSTRGSGTDTQYF
J gene: TRBJ1-1; D gene: TRBD1; V gene: TRBV19; clone size: -; CDR3 DNA: TGTGCCAGTAGTATAAGGACAGGGGTGAACACTGAAGCTTTCTTT; CDR3 protein: CASSIRTGVNTEAFF
J gene: TRBJ2-1; D gene: TRBD2; V gene: TRBV11-3; clone size: -; CDR3 DNA: TGTGCCAGCAGTATTAGAGGGACTAGCGGGGGTGGCGCCTCCTACAATGAGCAGTTCTTC; CDR3 protein: CASSIRGTSGGGASYNEQFF
J gene: TRBJ2-1; D gene: -; V gene: TRBV4-1; clone size: few; CDR3 DNA: TGCGCCAGCAGCCAAGATCGTACGGGCAATGAGCAGTTCTTC; CDR3 protein: CASSQDRTGNEQFF
J gene: TRBJ2-7; D gene: TRBD1; V gene: TRBV6-5; clone size: few; CDR3 DNA: TGTGCCAGCAGTTACGGACAGGGTCTCGAGCAGTACTTC; CDR3 protein: CASSYGQGLEQYF
J gene: TRBJ2-3; D gene: TRBD2; V gene: TRBV5-8; clone size: -; CDR3 DNA: TGTGCCAGCAGCTACTACGGATTAGCGGGAGGTTCGGGTACGCAGTATTTT; CDR3 protein: CASSYYGLAGGSGTQYF
J gene: TRBJ1-3; D gene: -; V gene: TRBV6-5; clone size: -; CDR3 DNA: TGTGCCAGCAGCCAGGGGCCTGGAAACACCATATATTTT; CDR3 protein: CASSQGPGNTIYF